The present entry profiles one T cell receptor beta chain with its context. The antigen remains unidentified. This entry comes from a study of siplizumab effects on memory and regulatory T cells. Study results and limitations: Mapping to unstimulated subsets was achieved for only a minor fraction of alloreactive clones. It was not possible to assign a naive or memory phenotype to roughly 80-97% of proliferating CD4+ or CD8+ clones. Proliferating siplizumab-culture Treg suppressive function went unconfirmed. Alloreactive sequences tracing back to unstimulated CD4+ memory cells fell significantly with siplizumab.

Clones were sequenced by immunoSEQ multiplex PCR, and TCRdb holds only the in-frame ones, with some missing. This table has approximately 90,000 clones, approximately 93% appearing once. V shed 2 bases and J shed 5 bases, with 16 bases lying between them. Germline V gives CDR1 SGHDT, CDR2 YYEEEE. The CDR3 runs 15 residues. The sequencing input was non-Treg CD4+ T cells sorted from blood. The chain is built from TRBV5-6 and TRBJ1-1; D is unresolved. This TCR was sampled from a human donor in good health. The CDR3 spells CASSFFLRDKTEAFF. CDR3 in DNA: TGTGCCAGCAGCTTCTTTTTAAGGGATAAAACTGAAGCTTTCTTT.